These 10 T cell receptor beta chains came from one sample sequenced in a study of response to subunit inactivated influenza vaccine. TCRdb processed the RT-PCR reads anew with MiXCR; each CDR3 protein has one entry. The sample has some 500,000 distinct CDR3 sequences; about 15% are singletons. The sample was CD4+ T cells sorted from PBMCs, taken 23 months after vaccination. The origin of the receptors is a man aged 45 to 70 who received an inactivated influenza vaccine.

There are a few counts of this clonotype. The chain combines TRBV10-3 with TRBJ2-5, with 7 nucleotides matching TRBD1. The germline CDR1 and CDR2 sequences are ENHRY and SYGVKD. This CDR3 spans 13 amino acids. V was clipped by 4 bases and J by 5 bases; unmatched bases: 4. CDR3 amino acids: CAISVQGVETQYF. The DNA of the CDR3 is TGTGCCATCAGTGTTCAGGGGGTTGAGACCCAGTACTTC.

CDR3 bases: TGTGCCAGCAGCGTACACTCTTCAGCAGATACGCAGTATTTT. This translates into CASSVHSSADTQYF. This rearrangement joins TRBV9 to TRBJ2-3; D unclear. V shed 1 base and J shed 4 bases, with 10 bases lying between them. Germline CDR1 reads SGDLS; CDR2 reads YYNGEE. There are 14 residues in the CDR3.

The chain links TRBV29-1 to TRBJ2-7, with a tentative D call TRBD2 (5 bases). This CDR3 has 13 residues. Germline-derived CDR1 and CDR2 are SQVTM and ANQGSEA. V gave up 4 bases and J gave up 2 bases, with 12 bases separating them. CDR3 sequence (DNA): TGCAGCGTTGTGGTTCCGACTACCTACGAGCAGTACTTC. It yields the protein CSVVVPTTYEQYF.

This clonotype was counted between two and nine times. V gene TRBV6-1 combines with J gene TRBJ1-6; D is undetermined. The CDR3 runs 14 residues. V dropped 7 bases and J dropped 0 bases, with 7 bases sitting between them. Germline values: CDR1 MNHNS, CDR2 SASEGT. This CDR3 is CASTQLSYNSPLHF. The CDR3 nucleotides read TGTGCCAGCACCCAGCTCTCCTATAATTCACCCCTCCACTTT.

This clonotype was seen only once. A much larger clone is a single base away; this may be a read error. No conserved phenylalanine or tryptophan ends this CDR3, so it is likely a read error. The chain carries TRBV29-1 and TRBJ2-7; TRBD2 agrees at 7 bases. Germline CDR1 is SQVTM and CDR2 is ANQGSEA. The CDR3 is 12 amino acids. With 4 bases clipped from V and 4 bases from J, the junction kept 4 bases outside the gene matches. The CDR3 DNA follows: TGCAGCGTTGGGACTAGTGGGTACGAGCAGTACTCC. Protein product: CSVGTSGYEQYS.

This clonotype was detected many times. The V gene is TRBV28, the J gene TRBJ2-4; D perhaps matches TRBD1 (5 bases). V was shortened by 7 bases and J by 0 bases, with 16 bases between the two germline ends. The CDR3 runs to 16 residues. The germline gives CDR1 MDHEN, CDR2 SYDVKM. CDR3 nucleotide sequence: TGTGCCAGCACCTCTAGGGGCCAGCTAGCCAAAAACATTCAGTACTTC. As protein: CASTSRGQLAKNIQYF.

The chain has TRBV28 and TRBJ2-2, with 7 bases aligning to TRBD1. CDR3 size: 14 residues. Germline V CDR1 and CDR2: MDHEN, SYDVKM. J gave up 1 base and V 10 bases, and 6 bases lay outside the gene matches. This CDR3 is CATTGTVNTGELFF. In nucleotides, the CDR3 is TGTGCCACAACCGGGACAGTGAACACCGGGGAGCTGTTTTTT.

The chain has TRBV3-1 and TRBJ2-1; D is unclear. The ends were cut back, 3 bases at V and 8 bases at J, with 14 bases in the middle. CDR3 length: 14 amino acids. In germline, CDR1 is LGHDT, CDR2 YNNKEL (reference sequence). CDR3 DNA: TGTGCCAGCAGCCAGGCGGCCGCTGGGGATGAGCAGTTCTTC. This sequence encodes CASSQAAAGDEQFF.

The V call is TRBV10-3, the J call TRBJ1-6; 12 nucleotides line up with TRBD1. CDR1 and CDR2 (germline): ENHRY, SYGVKD. The J segment lost 9 bases and the V segment lost 7 bases, leaving 10 bases of the junction unmatched. This CDR3 is built from 16 residues. CDR3 sequence reads: CAITPGTGGLSSPLHF. DNA for the CDR3: TGTGCCATCACGCCCGGGACAGGGGGCCTCAGTTCACCCCTCCACTTT.

With regard to this clonotype: One junction end disagrees with the germline gene, perhaps due to a read error. This chain links TRBV20-1 with TRBJ2-1; TRBD2 matches at 11 bases. The V gene's germline CDR1 is DFQATT and CDR2 SNEGSKA (reference sequence). The CDR3 extends over 15 amino acids. CDR3 in amino acids: CSASLTSGILSERFF. DNA of the CDR3: TGCAGTGCTAGCCTGACTAGCGGGATTCTAAGTGAGCGGTTCTTC.